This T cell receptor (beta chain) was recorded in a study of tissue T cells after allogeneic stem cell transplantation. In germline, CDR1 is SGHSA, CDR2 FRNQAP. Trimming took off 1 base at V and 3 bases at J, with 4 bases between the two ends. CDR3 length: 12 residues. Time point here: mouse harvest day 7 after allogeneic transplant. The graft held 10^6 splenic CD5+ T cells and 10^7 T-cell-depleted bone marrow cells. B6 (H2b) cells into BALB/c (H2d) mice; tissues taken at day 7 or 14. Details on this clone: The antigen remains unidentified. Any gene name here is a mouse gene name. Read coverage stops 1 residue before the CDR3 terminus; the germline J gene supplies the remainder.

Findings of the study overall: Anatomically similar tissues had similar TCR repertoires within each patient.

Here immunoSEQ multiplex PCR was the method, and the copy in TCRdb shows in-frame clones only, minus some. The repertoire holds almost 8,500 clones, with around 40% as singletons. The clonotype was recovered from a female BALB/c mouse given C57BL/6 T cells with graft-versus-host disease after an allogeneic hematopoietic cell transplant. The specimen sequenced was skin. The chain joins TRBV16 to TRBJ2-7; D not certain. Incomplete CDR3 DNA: TGTGCAAGCAGCTTAGTCATCTATGAACAGTAC. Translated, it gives CASSLVIYEQY. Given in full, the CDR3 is CASSLVIYEQYF.